The 18 T cell receptor beta chains listed next were all sequenced from one sample in a study of T cell repertoires in cytomegalovirus infection. TCRdb passed the reads through MiXCR, listing each CDR3 protein once. The profile shows 500,000 to 600,000 distinct CDR3 sequences, 15% to 20% of them singletons. The sequencing sample was made of CD8+ T cells from PBMCs. The receptor set was obtained from a human donor in good health (CMV status not recorded). Some clones in this sample may be carry-over from other donors' samples.

The chain links TRBV20-1 to TRBJ1-1, with TRBD1 as a possible D gene (5 bases). The V gene lost 4 bases and the J gene lost 11 bases, with 23 bases spanning the gap. Germline V gene lookup returns CDR1 DFQATT and CDR2 SNEGSKA (reference sequence). The CDR3 length is 14 residues. The CDR3 reads CSANGKRVIWGAFF. Here the CDR3 DNA reads TGCAGTGCTAATGGGAAAAGGGTGATTTGGGGGGCTTTCTTT.

The sample holds many counts of this clonotype. This sequence joins TRBV19 and TRBJ2-7, with D unclear. The CDR3 loop spans 15 amino acids. V was trimmed by 3 bases and J by 2 bases, leaving 14 bases between them. The germline V gene has CDR1 LNHDA and CDR2 SQIVND (reference sequence). Written as DNA, the CDR3 is TGTGCCAGTAGTATTCTCAGACAAGCGACCTACGAGCAGTACTTC. It encodes CASSILRQATYEQYF.

This clonotype was detected many times. The V gene is TRBV6-2 or TRBV6-3, the J gene TRBJ2-3; a possible D gene is TRBD2 (5 bases). The germline V gene has CDR1 MNHEY and CDR2 SVGEGT. V lost 5 bases to trimming and J lost 4 bases, with 16 bases between them. CDR3 size: 15 residues. CDR3 sequence (DNA): TGTGCCAGCAGTCGCAGTCCGGACTGGGCAGATACGCAGTATTTT. It is translated as CASSRSPDWADTQYF.

V is TRBV19 and J is TRBJ1-1; weak D call: TRBD1 (6 bases). V was trimmed by 3 bases and J by 8 bases, leaving 13 bases between them. This CDR3 has 13 amino acids. Germline CDR1 reads LNHDA; CDR2 reads SQIVND (reference sequence). The CDR3 DNA sequence: TGTGCCAGTAGTATTCAGGGGTCCGTGGAAGCTTTCTTT. This translates into CASSIQGSVEAFF.

The V and J genes are TRBV14 and TRBJ1-2; unclear D gene. Germline-derived CDR1 and CDR2 are SGHDN and FVKESK. Trimming removed 0 bases at V and 7 bases at J, with 15 bases between. The CDR3 is 15 residues long. CDR3 coding DNA: TGTGCCAGCAGCCAAGAAGCCCGGGCTGAAGTTGGCTACACCTTC. This sequence encodes CASSQEARAEVGYTF.

As regards this clonotype: The junction and the germline gene differ at one end; a read error may be behind it. The chain is built from TRBV15 and TRBJ1-4; 8 nucleotides agree with TRBD1. Germline assignment: CDR1 LNHNV and CDR2 YYDKDF (reference sequence). The CDR3 extends over 15 amino acids. In DNA form, the CDR3 reads TGTGCCACCAGTCCTCAGGGGGCGCAGGGTGAAAAAATGTTTTTT. Amino acid sequence: CATSPQGAQGEKMFF.

This clonotype was seen ten or more times. The rearrangement uses TRBV7-9 and TRBJ2-3; no clear D gene. CDR3 length: 13 amino acids. Germline-derived CDR1 and CDR2 are SEHNR and FQNEAQ (reference sequence). Between the trimmed V and J ends, which lost 5 bases and 4 bases, there was a span of 10 bases. The CDR3 here is CASSELVSDTQYF. In nucleotides, the CDR3 is TGTGCCAGCAGCGAATTGGTGTCAGATACGCAGTATTTT. The complete variable domain, with remaining parts taken from reference TRBV7-9 and TRBJ2-3, reads DTGVSQNPRHKITKRGQNVTFRCDPISEHNRLYWYRQTLGQGPEFLTYFQNEAQLEKSRLLSDRFSAERPKGSFSTLEIQRTEQGDSAMYLCASSELVSDTQYFGPGTRLTVL.

Only a few counts were recorded for this clonotype. The gene calls are TRBV7-9 and TRBJ1-4, with TRBD1 as a possible D gene (5 bases). V gave up 1 base and J gave up 8 bases, with 11 bases separating them. Germline V gene data show CDR1 as SEHNR and CDR2 as FQNEAQ (reference sequence). This CDR3 contains 14 residues. The CDR3 sequence is CASSLDLGREKLFF. The DNA for the CDR3 is TGTGCCAGCAGCTTAGATCTGGGGCGGGAAAAACTGTTTTTT.

In its sample, this clonotype was seen a few times. The chain has TRBV10-3 and TRBJ2-7; TRBD2 aligns across 7 bases. Germline CDR1 is ENHRY and CDR2 is SYGVKD. V lost 3 bases and J lost 5; bases outside the gene matches: 7. The CDR3 sequence is 14 residues long. CDR3 sequence: CAISDPTGGHEQYF. As DNA, the CDR3 is TGTGCCATCAGTGATCCTACGGGGGGTCACGAGCAGTACTTC.

V usage is TRBV2 and J usage is TRBJ1-2; D is uncertain. Germline CDR1 SNHLY, CDR2 FYNNEI. The V end lost 4 bases, the J end lost 8 bases, and 14 bases lay between the germline ends. CDR3 size: 13 residues. The CDR3 reads CASSAKNLYGYTF. CDR3 nucleotides: TGTGCCAGCAGTGCCAAGAACTTGTACGGCTACACCTTC.

V and J are TRBV25-1 and TRBJ1-2, with D possibly TRBD1 on 5 matching bases. Trimming took off 3 bases at V and 8 bases at J, with 19 bases between the two ends. Germline V lookup: CDR1 MGHDK, CDR2 SYGVNS. There are 15 residues in the CDR3. CDR3 sequence reads: CASSEGGKFSKGYTF. The DNA of the CDR3 is TGTGCCAGCAGTGAGGGGGGGAAGTTCTCGAAGGGCTACACCTTC.

This clonotype was observed many times. The rearrangement joins TRBV19 to TRBJ2-7; 9 positions match TRBD2. The CDR3 loop spans 15 amino acids. Germline-derived CDR1 and CDR2 are LNHDA and SQIVND (reference sequence). V trimming: 5 bases; J trimming: 2 bases; junction bases outside the gene matches: 7. CDR3 in amino acids: CASSSVAGVAYEQYF. CDR3 bases: TGTGCCAGTAGTTCGGTAGCGGGGGTAGCCTACGAGCAGTACTTC.

This clonotype is a singleton in its sample. V gene TRBV9 combines with J gene TRBJ2-2, with 8 positions matching TRBD1. The CDR3 is 17 amino acids. Germline assignment: CDR1 SGDLS and CDR2 YYNGEE. The ends lost 0 bases at V and 6 bases at J; junction bases unmatched: 10. This CDR3 reads CASSVASRGRKAGELFF. The CDR3, as DNA: TGTGCCAGCAGCGTAGCGTCCAGGGGGCGCAAGGCCGGGGAGCTGTTTTTT.

This clonotype was recorded at least ten times. The genes are TRBV7-9 and TRBJ2-7; TRBD2 is a possible D gene (6 bases). Germline CDR1 is SEHNR and CDR2 is FQNEAQ (reference sequence). V was trimmed by 5 bases and J by 1 base, leaving 18 bases between them. The CDR3 sequence is 16 residues long. This CDR3 reads CASSQAVLAKSYEQYF. In nucleotides, the CDR3 is TGTGCCAGCAGCCAAGCGGTCCTAGCGAAGTCCTACGAGCAGTACTTC.

The rearrangement uses TRBV6-2 or TRBV6-3 and TRBJ2-5, with TRBD2 matching over 8 bases. The V gene end was trimmed by 5 bases and the J gene end by 7 bases; junction bases not matched to a gene: 9. This CDR3 has 14 residues. From germline, CDR1 is MNHEY and CDR2 SVGEGT. The CDR3 DNA sequence: TGTGCCAGCAGTAACCCTGGGACTAGGGGGACCCAGTACTTC. Protein: CASSNPGTRGTQYF.

In this sample, this clonotype turned up a few times. The chain recombines TRBV19 with TRBJ1-1, with TRBD1 as a possible D gene (6 bases). The CDR3 has 11 residues. From germline, CDR1 is LNHDA and CDR2 SQIVND (reference sequence). V lost 8 bases and J 10 bases, leaving 14 bases between the germline ends. The CDR3 DNA sequence: TGTGCCAGTCTACAGGGTTCTGGAGCTTTCTTT. It specifies CASLQGSGAFF.

The chain couples TRBV27 to TRBJ2-7; 10 nucleotides line up with TRBD1. This CDR3 comprises 14 residues. V gave up 6 bases and J gave up 3 bases; unmatched junction bases: 5. Germline V lookup: CDR1 MNHEY, CDR2 SMNVEV (reference sequence). CDR3 sequence: CASRETGGYYEQYF. The CDR3 coding sequence is TGTGCCAGCAGGGAGACAGGGGGCTACTACGAGCAGTACTTC.

This clonotype was seen a handful of times. The chain uses TRBV4-1 and TRBJ1-5; TRBD1 aligns across 7 bases. Germline V CDR1 and CDR2: MGHRA, YSYEKL. The junction had 5 bases not matched to a gene; V was cut back by 3 bases and J by 3 bases. The CDR3 is 15 residues long. CDR3 sequence: CASSQEQGNNQPQHF. CDR3 sequence (DNA): TGCGCCAGCAGCCAGGAACAGGGGAACAATCAGCCCCAGCATTTT.